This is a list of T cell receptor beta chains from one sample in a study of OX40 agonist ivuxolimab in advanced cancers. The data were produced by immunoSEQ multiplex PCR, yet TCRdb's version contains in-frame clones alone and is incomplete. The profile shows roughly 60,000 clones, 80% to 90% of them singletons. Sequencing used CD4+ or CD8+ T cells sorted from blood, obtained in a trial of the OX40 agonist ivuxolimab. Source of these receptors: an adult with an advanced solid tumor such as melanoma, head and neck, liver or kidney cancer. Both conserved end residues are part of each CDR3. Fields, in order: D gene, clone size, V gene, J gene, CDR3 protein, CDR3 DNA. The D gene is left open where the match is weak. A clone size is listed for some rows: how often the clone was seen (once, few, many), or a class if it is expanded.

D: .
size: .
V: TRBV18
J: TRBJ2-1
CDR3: CASSPRGDNEQFF
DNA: TGTGCCAGCTCACCGCGCGGGGACAATGAGCAGTTCTTC

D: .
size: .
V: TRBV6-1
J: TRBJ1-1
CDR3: CASKEGRNEAFF
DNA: TGTGCCAGCAAAGAGGGAAGGAATGAAGCTTTCTTT

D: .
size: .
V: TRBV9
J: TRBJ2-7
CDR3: CASSLLSGEQYF
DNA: TGTGCCAGCAGCTTGCTCTCGGGCGAGCAGTACTTC

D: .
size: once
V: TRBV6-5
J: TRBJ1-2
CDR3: CASSYSANYGYTF
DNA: TGTGCCAGCAGTTACTCAGCAAACTATGGCTACACCTTC

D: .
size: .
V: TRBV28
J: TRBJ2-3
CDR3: CASSSTTSYTDTQYF
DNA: TGTGCCAGCAGTTCCACGACTAGTTACACAGATACGCAGTATTTT

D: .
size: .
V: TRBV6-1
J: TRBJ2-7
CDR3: CASSESGSVYEQYF
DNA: TGTGCCAGCAGTGAATCAGGGTCGGTGTACGAGCAGTACTTC

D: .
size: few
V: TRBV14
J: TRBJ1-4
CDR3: CASSQINWNEKLFF
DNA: TGTGCCAGCAGCCAGATCAACTGGAATGAAAAACTGTTTTTT

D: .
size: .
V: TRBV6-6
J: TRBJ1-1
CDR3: CASSYQQGVNTEAFF
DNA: TGTGCCAGCAGTTACCAACAGGGAGTGAACACTGAAGCTTTCTTT

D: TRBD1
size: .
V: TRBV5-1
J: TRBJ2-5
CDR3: CASSYLPTGTYQETQYF
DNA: TGCGCCAGCAGCTACCTACCGACAGGGACGTACCAAGAGACCCAGTACTTC

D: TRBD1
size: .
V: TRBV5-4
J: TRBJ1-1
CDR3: CASSADDRDAAFF
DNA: TGTGCCAGCAGCGCCGACGACAGGGATGCGGCTTTCTTT

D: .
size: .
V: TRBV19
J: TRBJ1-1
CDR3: CASSTPDSFWAEAFF
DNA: TGTGCCAGTAGTACCCCGGACAGTTTTTGGGCTGAAGCTTTCTTT

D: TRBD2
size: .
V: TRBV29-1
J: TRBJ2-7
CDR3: CSVLAGSSYEQYF
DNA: TGCAGCGTCCTAGCGGGGAGCTCCTACGAGCAGTACTTC

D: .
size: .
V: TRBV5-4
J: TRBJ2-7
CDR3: CASSLRESSREQYF
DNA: TGTGCCAGCAGCTTAAGAGAGAGTAGTCGCGAGCAGTACTTC

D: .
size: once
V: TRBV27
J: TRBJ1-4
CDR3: CASSTRGGGYEKLFF
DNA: TGTGCCAGCAGTACCCGGGGAGGCGGCTATGAAAAACTGTTTTTT

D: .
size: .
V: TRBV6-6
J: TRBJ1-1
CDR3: CASSYGGNTEAFF
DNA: TGTGCCAGCAGTTACGGGGGGAACACTGAAGCTTTCTTT

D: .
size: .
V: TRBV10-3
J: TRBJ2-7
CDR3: CAINRDGAYEQYF
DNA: TGTGCCATCAATAGGGACGGCGCCTACGAGCAGTACTTC

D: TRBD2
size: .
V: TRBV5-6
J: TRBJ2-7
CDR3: CASSPRLAGILSYEQYF
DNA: TGTGCCAGCAGCCCTCGACTAGCGGGGATCCTTTCCTACGAGCAGTACTTC

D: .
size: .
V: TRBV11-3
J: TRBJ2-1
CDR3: CASSTRLTSYNEQFF
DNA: TGTGCCAGCAGCACCCGACTCACTTCCTACAATGAGCAGTTCTTC

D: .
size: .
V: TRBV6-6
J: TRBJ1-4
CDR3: CASSRGTANEKLFF
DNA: TGTGCCAGCAGTAGGGGGACGGCTAATGAAAAACTGTTTTTT

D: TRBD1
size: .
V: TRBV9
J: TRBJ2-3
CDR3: CASSKMTGDTDTQYF
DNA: TGTGCCAGCAGCAAGATGACAGGGGACACAGATACGCAGTATTTT

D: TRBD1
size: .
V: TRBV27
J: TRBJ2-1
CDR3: CASSDGTGPINEQFF
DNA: TGTGCCAGCAGCGACGGGACAGGGCCCATCAATGAGCAGTTCTTC

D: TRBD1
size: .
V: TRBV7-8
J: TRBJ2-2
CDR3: CASSLGQGVIGELFF
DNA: TGTGCCAGCAGCTTAGGTCAGGGGGTAATCGGGGAGCTGTTTTTT

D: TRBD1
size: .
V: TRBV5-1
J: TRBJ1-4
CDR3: CASSFQGQGGEKLFF
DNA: TGCGCCAGCAGCTTCCAGGGACAGGGAGGTGAAAAACTGTTTTTT

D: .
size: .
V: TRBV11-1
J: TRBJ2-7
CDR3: CASSLASGTPYEQYF
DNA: TGTGCCAGCAGCTTAGCGAGCGGGACACCATACGAGCAGTACTTC

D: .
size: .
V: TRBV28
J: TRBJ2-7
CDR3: CASSPAGYEQYF
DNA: TGTGCCAGCAGTCCCGCAGGGTACGAGCAGTACTTC

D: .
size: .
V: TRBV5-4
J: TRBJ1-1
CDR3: CASSFGTPLNTEAFF
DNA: TGTGCCAGCAGCTTCGGGACACCACTGAACACTGAAGCTTTCTTT

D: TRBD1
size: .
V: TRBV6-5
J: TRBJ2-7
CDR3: CASSYGQGPTYEQYF
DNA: TGTGCCAGCAGTTACGGACAGGGCCCTACCTACGAGCAGTACTTC

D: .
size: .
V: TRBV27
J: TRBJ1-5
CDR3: CASSPYSNQPQHF
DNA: TGTGCCAGCAGCCCATATAGCAATCAGCCCCAGCATTTT

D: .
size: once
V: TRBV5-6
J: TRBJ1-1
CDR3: CASSATDTEAFF
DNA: TGTGCCAGCAGCGCGACAGATACTGAAGCTTTCTTT

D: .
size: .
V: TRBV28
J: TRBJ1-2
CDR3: CASSFRGQSYGYTF
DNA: TGTGCCAGCAGTTTCAGGGGTCAATCCTATGGCTACACCTTC

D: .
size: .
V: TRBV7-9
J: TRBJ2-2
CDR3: CASSLGFGELFF
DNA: TGTGCCAGCAGCTTAGGGTTCGGGGAGCTGTTTTTT

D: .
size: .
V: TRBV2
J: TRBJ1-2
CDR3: CASSEAPMSYSYGYTF
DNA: TGTGCCAGCAGTGAAGCGCCAATGTCTTACAGCTATGGCTACACCTTC

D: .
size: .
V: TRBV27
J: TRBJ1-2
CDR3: CASSLRGFPYGYTF
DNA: TGTGCCAGCAGTTTGCGGGGGTTCCCCTATGGCTACACCTTC

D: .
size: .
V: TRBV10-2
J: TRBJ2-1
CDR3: CASSGYNEQFF
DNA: TGCGCCAGCAGTGGGTACAATGAGCAGTTCTTC

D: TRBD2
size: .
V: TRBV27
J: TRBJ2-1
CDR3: CASSLSRGLVINEQFF
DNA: TGTGCCAGCAGTTTATCACGGGGACTAGTAATCAATGAGCAGTTCTTC

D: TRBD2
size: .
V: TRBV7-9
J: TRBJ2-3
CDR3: CASSLKSGGSTDTQYF
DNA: TGTGCCAGCAGCTTAAAGAGCGGGGGCAGCACAGATACGCAGTATTTT

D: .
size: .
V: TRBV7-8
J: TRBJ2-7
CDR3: CASSLIGASVGSYEQYF
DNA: TGTGCCAGCAGCTTAATCGGGGCTAGCGTGGGCTCCTACGAGCAGTACTTC

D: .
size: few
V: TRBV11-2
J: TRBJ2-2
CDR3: CASSSLALLNTGELFF
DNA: TGTGCCAGCAGTTCATTAGCCCTTCTTAACACCGGGGAGCTGTTTTTT

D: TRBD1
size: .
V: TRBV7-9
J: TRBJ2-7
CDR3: CASRVGTGYEQYF
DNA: TGTGCCAGCAGGGTTGGGACAGGGTACGAGCAGTACTTC

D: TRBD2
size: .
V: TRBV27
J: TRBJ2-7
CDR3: CASSQRGGYEQYF
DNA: TGTGCCAGCAGTCAACGGGGGGGGTACGAGCAGTACTTC

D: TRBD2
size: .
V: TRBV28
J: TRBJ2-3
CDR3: CASSLWAVAGLPGDTQYF
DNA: TGTGCCAGCAGTTTATGGGCGGTAGCGGGACTCCCTGGGGATACGCAGTATTTT